Below, 21 T cell receptor beta chains from the same sample are listed, as sequenced in a study of TIL therapy for anti-PD-1-resistant metastatic lung cancer. The time point: pre-treatment sample, taken before nivolumab and TIL therapy. Most excised metastases sampled were pleural nodules or supraclavicular lymph nodes. This was the immunoSEQ v3 assay. The repertoire was sequenced with immunoSEQ multiplex PCR; TCRdb's copy has only in-frame clones and lacks some. Here the sample spans tens of thousands of clones, over 55% being singletons. Sample: tumor tissue, taken at baseline. The receptors derive from a woman aged 30 to 85 with non-small cell lung cancer.

The J gene is TRBJ2-3, the V gene TRBV5-4; 8 bases align to TRBD2. Germline V gene data show CDR1 as SGHNT and CDR2 as YYREEE (reference sequence). The V and J ends lost 0 bases and 2 bases, in that order; junction bases with no gene match: 5. This CDR3 comprises 16 residues. The CDR3 DNA follows: TGTGCCAGCAGCTTGGGGACTAGCAGTTACACAGATACGCAGTATTTT. Its protein is CASSLGTSSYTDTQYF.

The rearrangement links TRBV2 to TRBJ1-4; weak D call: TRBD1 (6 bases). The V end was cut by 5 bases, the J end by 5 bases, with 9 bases between. Germline CDR1 is SNHLY and CDR2 is FYNNEI. This CDR3 region has 13 residues. This chain's CDR3 is CASSSTGNEKLFF. The CDR3 nucleotides read TGTGCCAGCAGTAGCACAGGGAATGAAAAACTGTTTTTT.

This clone has just a few counts. This sequence joins TRBV6-6 and TRBJ1-1, with D maybe TRBD1 (5 bases). Germline loops: CDR1 MNHNY, CDR2 SVGAGI (reference sequence). Trimming cost V 7 bases and J 1 base, with 10 bases left between them. The CDR3 extends over 13 amino acids. The CDR3 region is CASNRQPNTEAFF. As DNA, the CDR3 is TGTGCCAGCAATCGACAGCCGAACACTGAAGCTTTCTTT.

This chain connects TRBV5-4 to TRBJ2-1; the match to TRBD2 covers 7 bases. The junction had 11 bases not matched to a gene; V was cut back by 8 bases and J by 6 bases. This CDR3 is 14 amino acids long. The germline CDR1 and CDR2 sequences are SGHNT and YYREEE (reference sequence). CDR3 protein: CASKVGGSSNEQFF. In DNA, the CDR3 is TGTGCCAGTAAGGTTGGCGGGAGTTCCAATGAGCAGTTCTTC.

J is TRBJ1-1 and V is TRBV11-1, with unresolved D. Trimming stripped 5 bases from V and 1 base from J, with 17 bases between. In germline, CDR1 is SGHAT, CDR2 FQDESV (reference sequence). This CDR3 is built from 16 residues. DNA of the CDR3: TGTGCCAGCAGCGGCCGGACCCGACGGGGGAACACTGAAGCTTTCTTT. Residues: CASSGRTRRGNTEAFF.

The CDR3 bases are TGCGCCAGCAGCTTGAATAGCGGCTACGAGCAGTACTTC. Its protein product is CASSLNSGYEQYF. This chain joins TRBV5-1 and TRBJ2-7; tentative D call: TRBD2 (6 bases). This CDR3 contains 13 residues. CDR1 SGHRS and CDR2 YFSETQ come from the germline V gene. V was trimmed by 1 base and J by 3 bases, leaving 8 bases between them. Full variable domain (outside the CDR3, taken from reference TRBV5-1 and TRBJ2-7): KAGVTQTPRYLIKTRGQQVTLSCSPISGHRSVSWYQQTPGQGLQFLFEYFSETQRNKGNFPGRFSGRQFSNSRSEMNVSTLELGDSALYLCASSLNSGYEQYFGPGTRLTVT.

The rearrangement uses TRBV7-6 and TRBJ2-3; D unresolved. The CDR3 consists of 14 residues. With 5 bases removed from V and 2 bases from J, the gap between germline ends came to 11 bases. Per germline, CDR1 SGHVS and CDR2 FNYEAQ. This CDR3 is CASSQGLTTDTQYF. CDR3 DNA: TGTGCCAGCAGCCAAGGGCTAACCACAGATACGCAGTATTTT.

J is TRBJ2-5 and V is TRBV2; 7 nucleotides match TRBD1. Germline CDR1 SNHLY, CDR2 FYNNEI. The CDR3 extends over 13 amino acids. V lost 6 bases to trimming and J lost 5 bases; unmatched junction nucleotides: 6. The CDR3 DNA sequence: TGTGCCAGCAGCAGACAGGGTCGGGAGACCCAGTACTTC. This sequence encodes CASSRQGRETQYF.

The V and J genes are TRBV5-1 and TRBJ2-1, with unresolved D. In germline, CDR1 is SGHRS, CDR2 YFSETQ. V was trimmed by 0 bases and J by 2 bases, leaving 9 bases between them. This CDR3 has 15 amino acids. This chain's CDR3 is CASSLEGFPYNEQFF. CDR3 nucleotide sequence: TGCGCCAGCAGCTTGGAGGGATTCCCCTACAATGAGCAGTTCTTC.

The V call is TRBV4-1, the J call TRBJ1-1; no definite D call. Per germline, CDR1 MGHRA and CDR2 YSYEKL. Trimming removed 1 base at V and 3 bases at J, with 24 bases between. CDR3 length: 19 residues. CDR3 protein: CASSQVPPGESWEDTEAFF. The CDR3 DNA sequence: TGCGCCAGCAGCCAAGTTCCCCCTGGAGAGTCTTGGGAGGACACTGAAGCTTTCTTT.

The chain employs TRBV6-5 and TRBJ2-2, with a possible D match to TRBD1 (6 bases). The CDR3 contains 13 residues. V was pared by 2 bases and J by 5 bases, with 6 bases between. The germline V gene encodes CDR1 MNHEY and CDR2 SVGAGI. The CDR3 bases are TGTGCCAGCAGTTACGGACAGACCGGGGAGCTGTTTTTT. Protein product: CASSYGQTGELFF.

This clone was detected a few times. V and J are TRBV30 and TRBJ2-1, with D tentatively TRBD1 (5 bases). V lost 2 bases and J 7 bases, leaving 9 bases between the germline ends. The CDR3 sequence is 12 residues long. In germline, CDR1 is GTSNPN, CDR2 SVGIG (reference sequence). As DNA, the CDR3 is TGTGCCTGGAGTTCAACAGGAAATGAGCAGTTCTTC. It specifies CAWSSTGNEQFF.

The gene calls are TRBV19 and TRBJ1-5; D gene uncertain. The CDR3 spans 13 residues. Trimming took 5 bases from V and 6 from J, leaving 11 bases between them. Per germline, CDR1 LNHDA and CDR2 SQIVND (reference sequence). CDR3 nucleotide sequence: TGTGCCAGTAGTTTAGTTGAAGGTCAGCCCCAGCATTTT. Its protein is CASSLVEGQPQHF.

V is TRBV11-2 and J is TRBJ2-7; tentatively, D is TRBD2 (5 bases). The CDR3 spans 13 residues. V lost 5 bases and J lost 4, with 12 bases in between. Germline CDR1 SGHAT, CDR2 FQNNGV. The chain's CDR3 is CASSRTDLYEQYF. CDR3 sequence (DNA): TGTGCCAGCAGCAGGACGGACTTATACGAGCAGTACTTC.

The V and J genes are TRBV6-6 and TRBJ2-4; 13 nucleotides agree with TRBD2. V was pared by 6 bases and J by 8 bases, with 7 bases of the junction left unmatched. Per germline, CDR1 MNHNY and CDR2 SVGAGI (reference sequence). There are 15 residues in the CDR3. CDR3 nucleotide sequence: TGTGCCAGCAGACAACTAGCGGGAGGGCCTGACATTCAGTACTTC. Translation: CASRQLAGGPDIQYF.

The chain joins TRBV5-1 to TRBJ2-1; D may be TRBD1 (6 bases). Germline lookup yields CDR1 SGHRS and CDR2 YFSETQ. This CDR3 has 15 amino acids. Trimming pared 5 bases from V and 8 bases from J, leaving 20 bases between. This CDR3 reads CASRLGTTSSYEQFF. CDR3 nucleotide sequence: TGCGCCAGCAGGCTGGGGACAACAAGTTCCTATGAGCAGTTCTTC. The variable domain in full, completed from reference TRBV5-1 and TRBJ2-1, reads KAGVTQTPRYLIKTRGQQVTLSCSPISGHRSVSWYQQTPGQGLQFLFEYFSETQRNKGNFPGRFSGRQFSNSRSEMNVSTLELGDSALYLCASRLGTTSSYEQFFGPGTRLTVL.

Only a few counts were recorded for this clone. Relative to the germline gene, one junction end is altered; a read error may explain this. V gene TRBV15 combines with J gene TRBJ1-1; a weak D match, TRBD1 (6 bases). The germline V gene has CDR1 LNHNV and CDR2 YYDKDF (reference sequence). This CDR3 has 15 amino acids. The CDR3 DNA follows: TGTGCCACCAGCAGAGATAAGGGGGTGAACAGTGAAGCTTTCTTT. Protein: CATSRDKGVNSEAFF.

This clone was counted once. The V gene is TRBV4-1, the J gene TRBJ2-7; 9 bases map to TRBD2. After removal of 5 bases from V and 5 bases from J, the junction contained 13 bases not matched to a gene. Germline CDR1 and CDR2: MGHRA and YSYEKL. The CDR3 loop spans 16 amino acids. This CDR3 reads CASSKGRASGKDEQYF. Written as DNA, the CDR3 is TGCGCCAGCAGCAAAGGTAGGGCTAGCGGGAAGGACGAGCAGTACTTC.

The chain has TRBV27 and TRBJ1-2; D is possibly TRBD1 (5 bases). The CDR3 covers 15 residues. Germline-derived CDR1 and CDR2 are MNHEY and SMNVEV (reference sequence). The ends were cut back, 6 bases at V and 4 bases at J, with 18 bases in the middle. The CDR3 here is CASSKTGGGGYGYTF. The CDR3 coding sequence is TGTGCCAGCAGCAAAACTGGGGGGGGTGGCTATGGCTACACCTTC.

This clone was seen a few times. The V and J genes are TRBV5-4 and TRBJ2-1, with D perhaps matching TRBD2 (5 bases). With 4 bases removed from V and 6 bases from J, the gap between germline ends came to 17 bases. The CDR3 is 15 amino acids. Looked up from germline, CDR1 is SGHNT and CDR2 is YYREEE (reference sequence). As DNA, the CDR3 is TGTGCCAGCAGCCGCGGGCTAAGTACCGGCAATGAGCAGTTCTTC. This sequence encodes CASSRGLSTGNEQFF.

This clone has more than one count but fewer than ten. The chain combines TRBV5-5 with TRBJ1-1; weak D call: TRBD1 (5 bases). Trimming stripped 0 bases from V and 3 bases from J, with 15 bases between. Germline V CDR1 and CDR2: SGHKS, YYEKEE (reference sequence). CDR3 length equals 16 residues. The CDR3 is CASSLAAGRVDTEAFF. DNA of the CDR3: TGTGCCAGCAGCTTGGCCGCAGGCAGGGTGGACACTGAAGCTTTCTTT.